These T cell receptor beta chains were read from a single sample in a study of OX40 agonist ivuxolimab in advanced cancers. Generated by immunoSEQ multiplex PCR, the TCRdb table keeps only in-frame clones and is missing some. This sample carries 60,000 to 70,000 clones, 87% of them seen once, and the ten largest clones take about 1.3%. Specimen: CD4+ or CD8+ T cells sorted from blood, collected in a trial of the OX40 agonist ivuxolimab. The receptors were gathered from an adult with an advanced solid tumor such as melanoma, head and neck, liver or kidney cancer. The CDR3 runs from the conserved cysteine through the conserved F or W. The D gene is left open where the match is weak. For some rows the clone size is stated as once, few or many, or as a class when expanded; others skip it.

d_call	v_call	j_call	clone_size	cdr3_nt	cdr3_aa
.	TRBV11-2	TRBJ2-6	.	TGTGCCAGCAGCTCCAGGACCTTAACTGGGGCCAACGTCCTGACTTTC	CASSSRTLTGANVLTF
TRBD1	TRBV5-1	TRBJ1-6	few	TGCGCCAGCAGGGCGGAGACAGGGGGCGAAGGTTCACCCCTCCACTTT	CASRAETGGEGSPLHF
.	TRBV4-3	TRBJ2-3	.	TGCGCCAGCAGCCAAGACCTCCCATGGGGTAGCGGAAGCACAGATACGCAGTATTTT	CASSQDLPWGSGSTDTQYF
.	TRBV7-2	TRBJ2-2	once	TGTGCCAGCAGCTTAGTGCGGGCCGGCGCCGGGGAGCTGTTTTTT	CASSLVRAGAGELFF
.	TRBV27	TRBJ2-3	.	TGTGCCAGCAGTCCAACCACAGATACGCAGTATTTT	CASSPTTDTQYF
.	TRBV7-9	TRBJ2-1	once	TGTGCCAGCAGCCCCAAGGGGAGCTCCTACAATGAGCAGTTCTTC	CASSPKGSSYNEQFF
.	TRBV14	TRBJ2-3	.	TGTGCCAGCAGCCAAGACCGTTGGGAGTCAGATACGCAGTATTTT	CASSQDRWESDTQYF
TRBD2	TRBV4-3	TRBJ2-3	.	TGCGCCAGCAGCCAAACGGGGGGGGCTACAGATACGCAGTATTTT	CASSQTGGATDTQYF
TRBD1	TRBV6-6	TRBJ2-2	.	TGTGCCAGCCGGACAGGCCTATCGGGCACCGGGGAGCTGTTTTTT	CASRTGLSGTGELFF
TRBD1	TRBV7-3	TRBJ1-2	.	TGTGCCAGCAGCCCCCGGACAGGGGGCCGGGAGGGGTATGGCTACACCTTC	CASSPRTGGREGYGYTF
.	TRBV6-1	TRBJ2-5	.	TGTGCCAGCAGGTTGGGTCCTCAAGAGACCCAGTACTTC	CASRLGPQETQYF
.	TRBV10-3	TRBJ2-5	.	TGTGCCATCAGGCCAGGGACAACAACACAAGAGACCCAGTACTTC	CAIRPGTTTQETQYF
TRBD2	TRBV28	TRBJ2-1	.	TGTGCCAGCAGTCAACCCGGGGGGGGCAATGAGCAGTTCTTC	CASSQPGGGNEQFF
TRBD1	TRBV7-2	TRBJ1-5	.	TGTGCCAGCAGCTTAGACAGGGGGAGGAATCAGCCCCAGCATTTT	CASSLDRGRNQPQHF
TRBD1	TRBV27	TRBJ1-1	once	TGTGCCAGCAGTTTAATCGGGACAGGGGGGACTGAAGCTTTCTTT	CASSLIGTGGTEAFF
TRBD1	TRBV7-8	TRBJ2-2	.	TGTGCCAGCAGCATATCGGACAGGGGCTATGGGGAGCTGTTTTTT	CASSISDRGYGELFF
.	TRBV6-6	TRBJ1-4	.	TGTGCCAGCAGTTACTTCGGGGGCGAAAAACTGTTTTTT	CASSYFGGEKLFF
.	TRBV5-1	TRBJ2-3	.	TGCGCCAGCAGCTTGGAGGGGGGGACAGATACGCAGTATTTT	CASSLEGGTDTQYF
.	TRBV5-8	TRBJ1-4	.	TGTGCCAGCAGCTTGGCAGGGGAAAAACTGTTTTTT	CASSLAGEKLFF
.	TRBV7-6	TRBJ2-3	.	TGTGCCAGCAGCCCTCAAGCAGGGTCTAGCACAGATACGCAGTATTTT	CASSPQAGSSTDTQYF
.	TRBV19	TRBJ2-7	.	TGTGCCAGTAGTATTGCAGGGTCTCGGGAGCAGTACTTC	CASSIAGSREQYF
.	TRBV7-2	TRBJ2-7	.	TGTGCCAGCAGCCCCCAAACCGACAGGATTGAGTACTTC	CASSPQTDRIEYF